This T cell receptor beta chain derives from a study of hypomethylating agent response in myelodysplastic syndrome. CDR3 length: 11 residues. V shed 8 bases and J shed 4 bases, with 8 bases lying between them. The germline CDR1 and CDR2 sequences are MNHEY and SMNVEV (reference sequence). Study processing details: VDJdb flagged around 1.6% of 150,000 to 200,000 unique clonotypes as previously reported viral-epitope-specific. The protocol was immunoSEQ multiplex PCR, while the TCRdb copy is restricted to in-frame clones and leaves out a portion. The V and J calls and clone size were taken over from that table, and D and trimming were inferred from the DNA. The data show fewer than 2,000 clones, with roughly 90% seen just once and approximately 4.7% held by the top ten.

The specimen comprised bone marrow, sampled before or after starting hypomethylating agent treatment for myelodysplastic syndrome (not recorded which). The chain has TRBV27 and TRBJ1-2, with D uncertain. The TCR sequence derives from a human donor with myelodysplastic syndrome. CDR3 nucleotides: TGTGCCAGCGGAGGAAGCTATGGCTACACCTTC. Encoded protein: CASGGSYGYTF.